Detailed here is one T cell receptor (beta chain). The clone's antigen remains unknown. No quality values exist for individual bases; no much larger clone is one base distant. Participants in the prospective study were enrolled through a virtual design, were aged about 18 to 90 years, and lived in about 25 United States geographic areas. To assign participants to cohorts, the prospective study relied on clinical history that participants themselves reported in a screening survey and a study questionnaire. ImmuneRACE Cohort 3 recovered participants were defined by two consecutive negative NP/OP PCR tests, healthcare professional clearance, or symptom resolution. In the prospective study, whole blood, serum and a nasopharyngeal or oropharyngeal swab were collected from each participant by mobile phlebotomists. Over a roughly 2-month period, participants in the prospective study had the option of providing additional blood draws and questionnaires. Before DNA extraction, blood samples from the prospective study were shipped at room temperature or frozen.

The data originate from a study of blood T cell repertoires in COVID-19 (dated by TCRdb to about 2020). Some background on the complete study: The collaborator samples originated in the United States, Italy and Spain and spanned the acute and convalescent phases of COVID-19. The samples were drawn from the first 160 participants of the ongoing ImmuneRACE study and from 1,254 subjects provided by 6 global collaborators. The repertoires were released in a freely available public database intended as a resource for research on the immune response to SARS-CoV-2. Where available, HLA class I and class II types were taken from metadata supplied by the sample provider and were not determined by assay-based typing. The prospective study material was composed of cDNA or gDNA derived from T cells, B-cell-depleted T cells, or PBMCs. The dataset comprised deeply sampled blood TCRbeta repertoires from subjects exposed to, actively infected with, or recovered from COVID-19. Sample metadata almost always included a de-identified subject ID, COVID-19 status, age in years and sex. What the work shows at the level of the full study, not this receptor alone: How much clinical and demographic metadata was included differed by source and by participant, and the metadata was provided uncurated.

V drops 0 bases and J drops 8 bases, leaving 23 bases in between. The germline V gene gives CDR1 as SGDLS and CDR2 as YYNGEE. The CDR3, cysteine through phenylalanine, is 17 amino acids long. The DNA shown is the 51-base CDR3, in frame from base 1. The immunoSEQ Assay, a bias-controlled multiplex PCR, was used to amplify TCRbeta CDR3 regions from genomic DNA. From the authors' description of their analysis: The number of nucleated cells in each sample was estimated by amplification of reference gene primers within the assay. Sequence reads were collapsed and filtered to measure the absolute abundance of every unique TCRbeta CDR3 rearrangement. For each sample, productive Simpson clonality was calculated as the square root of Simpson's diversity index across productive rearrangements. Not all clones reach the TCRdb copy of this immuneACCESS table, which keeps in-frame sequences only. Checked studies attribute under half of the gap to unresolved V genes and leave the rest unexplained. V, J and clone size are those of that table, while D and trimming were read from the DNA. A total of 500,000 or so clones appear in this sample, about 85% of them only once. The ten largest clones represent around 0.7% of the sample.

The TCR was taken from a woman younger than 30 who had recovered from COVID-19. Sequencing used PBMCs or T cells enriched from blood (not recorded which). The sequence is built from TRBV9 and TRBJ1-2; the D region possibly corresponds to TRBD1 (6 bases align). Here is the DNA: TGTGCCAGCAGCGTAGAACCGAACCAGTACAGGGATGGCGGCTACACCTTC. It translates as CASSVEPNQYRDGGYTF.